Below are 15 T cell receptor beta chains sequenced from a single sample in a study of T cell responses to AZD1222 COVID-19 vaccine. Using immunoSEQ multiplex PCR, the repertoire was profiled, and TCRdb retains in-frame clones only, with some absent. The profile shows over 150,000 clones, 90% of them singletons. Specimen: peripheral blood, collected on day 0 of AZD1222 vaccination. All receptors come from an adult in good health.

The CDR3 region has the DNA TGTGCCAGCAGCCTCGGATCCACTCAGGGGTTTGCGGCTTTCTTT. This gives the protein CASSLGSTQGFAAFF. The chain has TRBV3-1 (or the pseudogene TRBV3-2) and TRBJ1-1; TRBD1 might be the D (6 bases). The CDR3 has 15 amino acids. V lost 4 bases to trimming and J lost 11 bases, with 23 bases between them. CDR1 and CDR2 from the germline V gene are LGHDT and YNNKEL (reference sequence).

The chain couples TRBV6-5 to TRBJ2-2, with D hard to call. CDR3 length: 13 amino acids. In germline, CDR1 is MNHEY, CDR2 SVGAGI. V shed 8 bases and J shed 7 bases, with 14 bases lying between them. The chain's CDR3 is CASRRSSIGELFF. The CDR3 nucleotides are TGTGCCAGCCGTCGTTCGAGCATCGGGGAGCTGTTTTTT.

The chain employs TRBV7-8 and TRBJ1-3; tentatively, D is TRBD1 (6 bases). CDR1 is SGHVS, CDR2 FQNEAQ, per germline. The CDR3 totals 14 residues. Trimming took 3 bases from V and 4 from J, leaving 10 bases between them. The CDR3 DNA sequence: TGTGCCAGCAGCTTGAGGACAGAGGGAAACACCATATATTTT. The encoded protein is CASSLRTEGNTIYF.

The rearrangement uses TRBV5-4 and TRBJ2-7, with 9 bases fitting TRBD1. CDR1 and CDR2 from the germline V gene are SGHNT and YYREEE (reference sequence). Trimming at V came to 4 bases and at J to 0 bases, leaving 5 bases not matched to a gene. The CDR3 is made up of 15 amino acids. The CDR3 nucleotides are TGTGCCAGCAGCCCTGGACAGGGGAGCTCCTACGAGCAGTACTTC. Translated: CASSPGQGSSYEQYF.

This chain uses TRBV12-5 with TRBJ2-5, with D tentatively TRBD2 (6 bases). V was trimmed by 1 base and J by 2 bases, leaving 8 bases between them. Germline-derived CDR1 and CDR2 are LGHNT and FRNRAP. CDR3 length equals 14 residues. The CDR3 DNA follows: TGTGCTAGTGGTTTGGGGGGGGTACAAGAGACCCAGTACTTC. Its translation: CASGLGGVQETQYF.

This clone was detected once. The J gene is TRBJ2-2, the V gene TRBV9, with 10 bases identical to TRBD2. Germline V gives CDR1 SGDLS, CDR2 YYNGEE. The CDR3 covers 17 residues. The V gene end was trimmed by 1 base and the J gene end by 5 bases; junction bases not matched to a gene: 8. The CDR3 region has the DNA TGTGCCAGCAGCGTACCAACTAGCGGGGAAGGAACCGGGGAGCTGTTTTTT. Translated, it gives CASSVPTSGEGTGELFF.

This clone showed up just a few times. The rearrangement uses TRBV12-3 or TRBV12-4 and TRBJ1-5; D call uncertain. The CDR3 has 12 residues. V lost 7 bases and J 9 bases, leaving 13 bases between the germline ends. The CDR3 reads CASTLGTSPQHF. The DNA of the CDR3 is TGTGCCAGCACCCTGGGAACCTCGCCCCAGCATTTT.

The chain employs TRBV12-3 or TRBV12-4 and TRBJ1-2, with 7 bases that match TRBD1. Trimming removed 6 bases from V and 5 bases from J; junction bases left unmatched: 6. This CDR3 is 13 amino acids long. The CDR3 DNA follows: TGTGCCAGCAGCCAGGGACAGCCTTATGGCTACACCTTC. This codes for CASSQGQPYGYTF.

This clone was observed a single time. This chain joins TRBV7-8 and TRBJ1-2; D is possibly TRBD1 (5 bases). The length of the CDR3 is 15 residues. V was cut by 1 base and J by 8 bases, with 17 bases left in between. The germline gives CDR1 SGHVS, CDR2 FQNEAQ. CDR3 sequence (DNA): TGTGCCAGCAGCTTAGGAGGGTGGGGCCCCGAGGGCTACACCTTC. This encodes CASSLGGWGPEGYTF.

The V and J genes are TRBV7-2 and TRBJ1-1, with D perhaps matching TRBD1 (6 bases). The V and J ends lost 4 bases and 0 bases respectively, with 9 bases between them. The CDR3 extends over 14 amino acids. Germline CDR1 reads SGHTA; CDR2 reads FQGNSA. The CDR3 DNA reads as TGTGCCAGCAGCTCGGACAGCCTGAACACTGAAGCTTTCTTT. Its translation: CASSSDSLNTEAFF.

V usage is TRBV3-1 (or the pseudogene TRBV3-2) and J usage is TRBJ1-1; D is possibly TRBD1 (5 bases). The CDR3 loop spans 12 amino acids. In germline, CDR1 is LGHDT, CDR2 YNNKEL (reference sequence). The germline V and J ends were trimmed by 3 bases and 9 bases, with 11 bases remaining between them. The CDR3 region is CASSQPGLQAFF. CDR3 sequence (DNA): TGTGCCAGCAGCCAGCCGGGACTCCAAGCTTTCTTT.

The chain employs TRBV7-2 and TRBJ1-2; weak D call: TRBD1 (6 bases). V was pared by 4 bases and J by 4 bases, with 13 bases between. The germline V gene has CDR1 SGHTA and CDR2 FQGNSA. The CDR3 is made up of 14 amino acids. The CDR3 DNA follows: TGTGCCAGCAGCTCGCGGACAGCGGCCTATGGCTACACCTTC. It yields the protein CASSSRTAAYGYTF.

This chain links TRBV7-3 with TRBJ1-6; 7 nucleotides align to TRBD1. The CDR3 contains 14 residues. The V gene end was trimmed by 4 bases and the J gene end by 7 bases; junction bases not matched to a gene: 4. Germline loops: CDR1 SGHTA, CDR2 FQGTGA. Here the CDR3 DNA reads TGTGCCAGCAGCTCGACAGGGCCCAATTCACCCCTCCACTTT. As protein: CASSSTGPNSPLHF.

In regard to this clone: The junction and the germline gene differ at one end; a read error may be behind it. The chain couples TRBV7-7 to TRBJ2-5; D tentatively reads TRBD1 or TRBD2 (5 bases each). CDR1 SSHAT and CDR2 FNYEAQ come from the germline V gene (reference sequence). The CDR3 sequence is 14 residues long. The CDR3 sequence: CASSLNRGAGTQYF. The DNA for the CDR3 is TGTGCTAGCAGCTTAAACCGGGGCGCGGGGACCCAGTACTTC.

CDR3 bases: TGTGCCTGGAGTGTACGTAGGTCTAACTATGGCTACACCTTC. This codes for CAWSVRRSNYGYTF. The chain has TRBV30 and TRBJ1-2; D is ambiguous. Per germline, CDR1 GTSNPN and CDR2 SVGIG (reference sequence). The germline V and J ends were trimmed by 0 bases and 0 bases, with 8 bases remaining between them. The CDR3 covers 14 residues.